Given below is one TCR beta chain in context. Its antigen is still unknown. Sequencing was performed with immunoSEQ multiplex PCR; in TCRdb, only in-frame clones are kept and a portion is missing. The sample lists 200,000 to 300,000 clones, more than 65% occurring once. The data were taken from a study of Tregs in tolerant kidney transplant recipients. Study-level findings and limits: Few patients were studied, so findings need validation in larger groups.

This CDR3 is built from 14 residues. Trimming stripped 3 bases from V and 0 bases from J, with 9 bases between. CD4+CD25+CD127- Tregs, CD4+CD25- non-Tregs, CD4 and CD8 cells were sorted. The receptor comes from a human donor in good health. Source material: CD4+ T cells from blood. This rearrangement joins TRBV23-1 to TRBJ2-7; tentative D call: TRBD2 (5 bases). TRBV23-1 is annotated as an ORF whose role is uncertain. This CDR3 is CASSHLASSYEQYF. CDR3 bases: TGCGCCAGCAGTCATTTAGCGAGCTCCTACGAGCAGTACTTC.